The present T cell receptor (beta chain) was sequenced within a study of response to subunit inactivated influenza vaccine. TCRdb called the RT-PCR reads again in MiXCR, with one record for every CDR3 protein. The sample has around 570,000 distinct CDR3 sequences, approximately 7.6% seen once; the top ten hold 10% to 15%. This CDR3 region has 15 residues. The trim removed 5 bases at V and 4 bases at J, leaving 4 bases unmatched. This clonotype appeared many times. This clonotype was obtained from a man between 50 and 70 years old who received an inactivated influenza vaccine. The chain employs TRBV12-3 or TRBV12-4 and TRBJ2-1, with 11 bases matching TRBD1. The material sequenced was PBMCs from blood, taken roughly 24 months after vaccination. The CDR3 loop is CASSRGTGGYNEQFF. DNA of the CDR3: TGTGCCAGCAGTCGAGGGACAGGGGGGTACAATGAGCAGTTCTTC.